The present entry profiles one TCR beta chain with its context. Which antigen it targets is not known. Qualities for individual bases were not recorded, and no much larger clone is one base off. For the CD8 naive samples, CD45RO-negative cells were positively selected for CCR7, yielding a CD45RA+CCR7+ population from which TemRA cells were excluded. Healthy HIV-negative adults with no recently reported acute infections or vaccinations were included as donors. Every donor was a Caucasian adult residing in Nashville, Tennessee, USA. Blood was collected by leukapheresis, and PBMCs were isolated by Ficoll-Histopaque density gradient centrifugation and then cryopreserved in liquid nitrogen vapor phase. Purity and quantity of every magnetically sorted T cell population were checked by analytical flow cytometry. From each sorted fraction, genomic DNA was isolated and quantified by UV absorbance on a Nanodrop 2000c.

TCR CDR3 regions were amplified from genomic DNA by multiplex PCR using the deep immunoSEQ assay. Extracted genomic DNA from each cell subset was distributed evenly across all wells of several immunoSEQ 96-well plates, and each plate was treated as a replicate. For sorted subsets, each replicate PCR was loaded with approximately 190 ng genomic DNA, equivalent to some 27,000 T cell genomes. Purified libraries were measured with a Qubit 3.0 fluorometer, size-checked on a Bioanalyzer 2100, and measured again with the KAPA Library Quantification kit. Each immunoSEQ 96-well plate was sequenced on its own single-read 150-cycle Illumina NextSeq 550 flow cell. On the study's bioinformatics: Because only junctional sequences without quality scores were contained in the immunoSEQ output, filtering matching that applied to full-length reads could not be performed. To assign V/J genes and CDR3, sequences were annotated using PyIR, a Python wrapper for IgBLAST v1.9, with IMGT germline references. Reads with weak V/J assignments (E-value above 1e-6), missing CDR3, stop codons, out-of-frame junctions, or ambiguous translated residues were removed. V3J clonotypes were defined by identical inferred V gene, J gene, and CDR3 amino acid sequence. Percentage overlap between repertoires was calculated by dividing the number of shared unique clonotypes by the size of the smaller repertoire. RTK rarefaction, the Chao1 estimator, and Recon v2.1 estimates of unobserved clonotypes were used to assess repertoire richness. For all TCRbeta clonotypes obtained by the gDNA method from a handful of donors, generation probabilities were computed with OLGA. TCRdb limited this immuneACCESS table to in-frame rearrangements with V and J called. A share of clones is missing; checked studies link under half to unresolved V genes, and the rest is unexplained. That table is the source of V, J and clone size, and D and trimming were worked out from the DNA. Present in this sample are about 1,900,000 clones, roughly 94% of which were seen just once. The ten top clones hold 0.9% to 1.5% of the sample.

The data are from a study of shared clonotypes between healthy human individuals (dated by TCRdb to 2020 to 2021). Describing the broader study: The cohort comprised a couple of women and a few men aged 18 to 49 years. For each donor, CD4 naive and CD4 memory were each run on three plates, CD8 naive on two plates, and CD8 memory on one plate. To estimate repertoire size and how much clonotype sharing occurs between individuals, the study deeply sequenced the blood TCR repertoires of several healthy adults. To increase sequencing depth and limit assay-specific biases, TCR repertoire library preparation and sequencing were carried out by different laboratories using diverse techniques. Per donor, leukapheresis produced somewhere between about 0.9 and 9.5 billion PBMCs.

Trimming takes 3 bases off V and 3 bases off J; junction bases not matched to a gene: 1. Counted from cysteine to phenylalanine, this CDR3 has 14 amino acids. Only CDR3 DNA remains: 42 bases, in frame from the first base. The germline V gene (reference sequence) specifies PRHDT as CDR1 and FYEKMQ as CDR2. Here is what the overall study found, with its caveats: Sharing across several donors was observed for about 5% of naive CD4, over 3% of naive CD8, 2.3% of memory CD4, and about 0.4% of memory CD8 clonotypes. Sampling was restricted to blood, and TCR repertoires in tissue are likely to differ from TCR repertoires in blood. Rarefaction of sorted-subset datasets indicated incomplete sequencing despite the large sequencing depth. The small number of donors limited the genetic and exposure-history diversity represented. Clonotypes shared by all four sorted-subset donors showed higher generation probabilities than non-shared clonotypes. Larger estimated clonotype richness was generally found for naive subsets than for memory subsets. Pairwise subsampling indicated that sequencing depth was expected to affect the degree of clonotype sharing among donors.

The sequenced sample was naive CD8+ T cells sorted from blood. The cell subset or site label corresponds to: CD45RA+CCR7+. The rearrangement joined TRBV13 to TRBJ1-4, and 7 junction bases match TRBD1. The sequence came from a man in his late teens or twenties in good health. The DNA reads as follows: TGTGCCAGCAGCTTGCAGGGGGCTAATGAAAAACTGTTTTTT. It is translated as CASSLQGANEKLFF.